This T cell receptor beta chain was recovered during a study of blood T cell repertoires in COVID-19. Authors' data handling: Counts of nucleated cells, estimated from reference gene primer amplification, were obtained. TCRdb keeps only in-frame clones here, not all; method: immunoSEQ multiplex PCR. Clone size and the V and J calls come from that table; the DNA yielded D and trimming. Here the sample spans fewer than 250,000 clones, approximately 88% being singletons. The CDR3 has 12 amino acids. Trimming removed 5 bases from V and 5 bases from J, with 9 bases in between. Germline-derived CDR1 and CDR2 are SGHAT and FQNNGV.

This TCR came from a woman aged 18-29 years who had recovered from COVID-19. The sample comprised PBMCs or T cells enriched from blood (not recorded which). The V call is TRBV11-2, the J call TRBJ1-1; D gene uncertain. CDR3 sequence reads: CASSRSGTEAFF. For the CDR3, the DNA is TGTGCCAGCAGCCGGTCGGGGACTGAAGCTTTCTTT.